A selection of T cell receptor beta chains follows, all from one sample in a study of spatial heterogeneity in lung cancer. One entry per CDR3 protein results from TCRdb running MiXCR on the 5' RACE reads. The repertoire holds roughly 70,000 distinct CDR3 sequences, with roughly 8.9% as singletons. The starting material was PBMCs, obtained at follow-up. These receptors were collected from a female donor with early-stage non-small cell lung cancer. The CDR3 runs from the conserved cysteine through the conserved F or W. D genes are given only for firm matches. Size tells how often a clone was seen (once, few, many) or the class of an expanded clone, and some rows leave it out.

v_call	j_call	d_call	clone_size	cdr3_nt	cdr3_aa
TRBV7-3	TRBJ2-7	NA	many	TGTGCCAGCGGTAGCGCCGAGCTGTCCTACGAGCAGTACTTC	CASGSAELSYEQYF
TRBV7-3	TRBJ2-2	NA	many	TGTGCCAGCAGCGTCGCCTCCACCCCGAGGACCGGGGAGCTGTTTTTT	CASSVASTPRTGELFF
TRBV20-1	TRBJ1-3	NA	NA	TGCAGTGCTTACGGAGACTCTGGAAACACCATATATTTT	CSAYGDSGNTIYF
TRBV30	TRBJ2-3	NA	many	TGTGCCTGGGGTTCTGGGGTTACGCAGTATTTT	CAWGSGVTQYF
TRBV12-3/TRBV12-4	TRBJ1-5	NA	few	TGTGCCAGCAGTTCGACGGGGACTCAGCCCCAGCATTTT	CASSSTGTQPQHF
TRBV7-2	TRBJ2-3	NA	NA	TGTGCCAGCAGCTTAGCAGGCGGGGAGAACACAGATACGCAGTATTTT	CASSLAGGENTDTQYF
TRBV20-1	TRBJ1-4	NA	NA	TGCAGTGCTAGAGATTCGGGTGAAAAACTGTTTTTT	CSARDSGEKLFF
TRBV28	TRBJ2-5	NA	many	TGTGCCAGCAGGGACCCGGGACTCCCACAAGAGACCCAGTACTTC	CASRDPGLPQETQYF
TRBV29-1	TRBJ2-7	NA	few	TGCAGCGTTGTACCGTCCAGGGTCTCCTACGAGCAGTACTTC	CSVVPSRVSYEQYF
TRBV12-3/TRBV12-4	TRBJ2-1	TRBD2	NA	TGTGCCAGCATACCGAGCGGGAGTCCGAATGAGCAGTTCTTC	CASIPSGSPNEQFF
TRBV7-9	TRBJ2-1	NA	few	TGTGCCAGCAGTTTCAACAGCGGCAATGAGCAGTTCTTC	CASSFNSGNEQFF
TRBV12-3/TRBV12-4	TRBJ1-5	TRBD1	many	TGTGCCAGCAGTATCTCGGGACAGGATAATCAGCCCCAGCATTTT	CASSISGQDNQPQHF
TRBV6-6	TRBJ1-5	NA	many	TGTGCCAGCAGTTACGCCCAGGTTCAGCCCCAGCATTTT	CASSYAQVQPQHF
TRBV9	TRBJ2-7	TRBD2	few	TGTGCCAGCAGCGTAGATGGGGCTAGCGGGAGCAGTTACGAGCAGTACTTC	CASSVDGASGSSYEQYF
TRBV24-1	TRBJ1-5	NA	many	TGTGCCACCAGTAAGGCGCCTTGGGGCAATCAGCCCCAGCATTTT	CATSKAPWGNQPQHF
TRBV12-3/TRBV12-4	TRBJ2-3	NA	many	TGTGCCAGCAGTAGGGACGGGCCAGATACGCAGTATTTT	CASSRDGPDTQYF
TRBV29-1	TRBJ1-4	NA	many	TGCAGCGTTGGAAGGGGAGCGGGAAAACTGTTTTTT	CSVGRGAGKLFF
TRBV29-1	TRBJ2-2	NA	many	TGCAGCGTTGTTAGGAGGATTGACACCGGGGAGCTGTTTTTT	CSVVRRIDTGELFF
TRBV9	TRBJ1-3	NA	many	TGTGCCAGCAGCTCCACGGGGTCGGGGAACACCATATATTTT	CASSSTGSGNTIYF
TRBV12-3/TRBV12-4	TRBJ2-3	NA	many	TGTGCCAGCATAGGGGCCCTATTGGCAGATACGCAGTATTTT	CASIGALLADTQYF
TRBV19	TRBJ2-2	TRBD1	NA	TGTGCCAGTAGCAGACTCCCGGGACAGATGATAGGGACCGGGGAGCTGTTTTTT	CASSRLPGQMIGTGELFF
TRBV20-1	TRBJ2-1	TRBD1	many	TGCAGTGCTAGCGGGGCGGGGGACAGGGATGAGCAGTTCTTC	CSASGAGDRDEQFF
TRBV10-1	TRBJ1-1	NA	many	TGCGCCAGCAGTGAAGGAATGAACACTGAAGCTTTCTTT	CASSEGMNTEAFF